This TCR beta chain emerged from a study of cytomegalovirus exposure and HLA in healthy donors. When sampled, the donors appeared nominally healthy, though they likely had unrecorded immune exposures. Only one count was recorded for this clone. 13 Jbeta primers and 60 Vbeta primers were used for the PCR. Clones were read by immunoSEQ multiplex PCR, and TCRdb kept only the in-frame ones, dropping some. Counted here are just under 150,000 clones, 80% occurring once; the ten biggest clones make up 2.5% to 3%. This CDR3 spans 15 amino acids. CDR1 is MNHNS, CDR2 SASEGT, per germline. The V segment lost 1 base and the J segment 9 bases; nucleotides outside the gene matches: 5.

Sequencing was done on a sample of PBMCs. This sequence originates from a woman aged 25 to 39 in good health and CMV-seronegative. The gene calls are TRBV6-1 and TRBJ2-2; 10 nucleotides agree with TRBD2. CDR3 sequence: CASSEEASGSWELFF. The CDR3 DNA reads TGTGCCAGCAGTGAAGAGGCTAGCGGGAGCTGGGAGCTGTTTTTT.